This T cell receptor beta chain was captured in a study of Ad26.COV2.S vaccination and SARS-CoV-2 variants (dated by TCRdb to 2020 to 2022). For the study in its entirety: Vaccine-arm donors came from COV1001, a multicentre, randomized, double-blind, placebo-controlled phase I-IIa trial of Ad26.COV2.S in healthy adults. Ad26.COV2.S was administered intramuscularly at 5 x 10^10 or 1 x 10^11 viral particles, either as a single shot or as two shots given 56 days apart. Sequencing of the TCRbeta repertoire served to evaluate the specificity and breadth of SARS-CoV-2-reactive T cell receptors following Ad26.COV2.S vaccination. The TCR-sequenced set comprised approximately 32 samples: about 19 Ad26.COV2.S vaccine recipients, 5 placebo recipients and 8 SARS-CoV-2 convalescent individuals. Trial participants were randomized into five groups of five: low-dose or high-dose Ad26.COV2.S given once or twice, or placebo on both occasions. Blinding of investigators to trial group allocation was maintained during experiments and outcome assessment. The investigation overall reported the following: Substantial breadth of spike-specific CD8+ and CD4+ T cell responses was reported after vaccination. Higher spike-specific TCR breadth was observed in Ad26.COV2.S recipients than in placebo recipients (P = 0.0014). The study was not powered to compare responses between vaccine doses or regimens. Non-spike TCR breadth was comparable between vaccine and placebo recipients, consistent with the vaccine containing only spike. The authors noted that the TCR breadth and depth analyses may have underestimated total T cell responses.

The count of this clone is one. Its target antigen remains unknown. Base qualities are not at hand, and no much larger clone is one base apart. The sample's treatment or condition label is to be understood as: some 20 received Ad26.COV2.S at low or high dose, single or two shots; about 5 received placebo; per-sample allocation not given. For vaccine and placebo recipients, the sequenced repertoires came from samples collected on day 63 after the first injection. In Cohort 1b, fewer than 30 adults aged 18-55 years were enrolled at a single site in Boston, USA, between 29 July and 7 August 2020. Ad26.COV2.S consisted of a replication-incompetent adenovirus type 26 vector by which a prefusion-stabilized SARS-CoV-2 spike protein from the original Wuhan strain was expressed. Trimming takes 6 bases off V and 0 bases off J; junction bases not matched to a gene: 5. The CDR3 has 15 amino acids, counting the end cysteine and phenylalanine. The CDR3 DNA has 45 bases and is translated from base 1. Sequences LNHDA (CDR1) and SQIVND (CDR2) are obtained from the germline V gene (reference sequence).

The immunoSEQ Assay was used to sequence TCRbeta CDR3 regions. After extraction, genomic DNA underwent amplification by bias-controlled multiplex PCR, followed by high-throughput sequencing. Turning to the authors' computational methods: To quantify the absolute abundance of every unique TCRbeta CDR3 region, sequences were collapsed and filtered. T cell fraction was estimated by normalization of TCRbeta template counts to usable DNA, with usable DNA being measured through amplification of reference genes present in all nucleated cells. Repertoire TCRs were annotated as SARS-CoV-2-specific when V gene, CDR3 amino acid sequence and J gene were exactly matched to a known reactive TCR set. MIRA supplied the reference SARS-CoV-2 TCR set, which was filtered for enrichment in COVID-19-positive ImmuneCODE repertoires so that public or cross-reactive TCRs were removed. Using the MIRA antigens, annotated TCRs were further analysed by specific ORF or by position within an ORF. Breadth was defined as annotated unique rearrangements over total unique productive rearrangements; depth was the summed frequency of those rearrangements. TCR breadth was compared between groups using two-sided Wilcoxon rank-sum tests. This immuneACCESS table, as held by TCRdb, lists in-frame sequences with V and J called but not all clones. Of the missing ones, under half trace to an unresolved V gene in checked studies; the others have no known cause. The V and J calls and clone size come from that table; D and trimming were worked out from the DNA. This sample is represented by hundreds of thousands of clones; more than 70% of them were singletons. Of the sample, over 1.3% is held by the ten largest clones.

Sequencing used peripheral blood, obtained in a trial of Ad26.COV2.S vaccine versus placebo. The receptor chain draws on TRBV19 and TRBJ1-3; TRBD1 fits 7 bases in the junction. The sequence was collected from a person aged 18-60 years who received the Ad26.COV2.S COVID-19 vaccine or a placebo. The nucleotide sequence reads as follows: TGTGCCAGTAGACAGGGGCCGAACTCTGGAAACACCATATATTTT. Translated, it reads CASRQGPNSGNTIYF.